Below, 23 T cell receptor beta chains from the same sample are listed, as sequenced in a study of T cell responses to AZD1222 COVID-19 vaccine. The table came from immunoSEQ multiplex PCR; TCRdb's copy has only in-frame clones and leaves some out. The profile shows approximately 150,000 clones, about 90% of them singletons. The sequencing here drew on peripheral blood, taken 28 days after the second AZD1222 dose. These receptors all come from an adult who received the AZD1222 COVID-19 vaccine.

In this sample, this clone turned up once. The V call is TRBV19, the J call TRBJ2-5, with a tentative D call TRBD1 (5 bases). CDR1 is LNHDA, CDR2 SQIVND, per germline (reference sequence). The V end was cut by 3 bases, the J end by 4 bases, with 9 bases between. This CDR3 is 13 amino acids long. This CDR3 reads CASSIQGRETQYF. CDR3 bases: TGTGCCAGTAGTATTCAGGGAAGAGAGACCCAGTACTTC.

V gene TRBV6-5 combines with J gene TRBJ1-1, with D possibly TRBD1 on 5 matching bases. This CDR3 region has 15 residues. Trimming stripped 5 bases from V and 2 bases from J, with 15 bases between. Germline V gives CDR1 MNHEY, CDR2 SVGAGI. CDR3 protein: CASSITRGGNTEAFF. The CDR3 DNA sequence: TGTGCCAGCAGTATAACACGGGGGGGAAACACTGAAGCTTTCTTT.

The chain combines TRBV11-2 with TRBJ2-3; 7 nucleotides agree with TRBD2. Germline values: CDR1 SGHAT, CDR2 FQNNGV. V dropped 5 bases and J dropped 3; count of bases not matched to a gene: 8. The CDR3 has 15 amino acids. This chain's CDR3 is CASSPEWEGTDTQYF. In DNA, the CDR3 is TGTGCCAGCAGCCCCGAGTGGGAGGGTACAGATACGCAGTATTTT. Based on the CDR3 plus reference TRBV11-2 and TRBJ2-3, the full variable domain is EAGVAQSPRYKIIEKRQSVAFWCNPISGHATLYWYQQILGQGPKLLIQFQNNGVVDDSQLPKDRFSAERLKGVDSTLKIQPAKLEDSAVYLCASSPEWEGTDTQYFGPGTRLTVL.

The chain uses TRBV6-2 or TRBV6-3 and TRBJ2-1; 8 bases line up with TRBD2. Germline CDR1 MNHEY, CDR2 SVGEGT. The V gene end was trimmed by 6 bases and the J gene end by 2 bases; junction bases not matched to a gene: 9. This CDR3 has 16 amino acids. The CDR3 bases are TGTGCCAGCAGCGGACCGGGACTAGATACCTACAATGAGCAGTTCTTC. Encoded protein: CASSGPGLDTYNEQFF.

V usage is TRBV11-1 and J usage is TRBJ1-2; 10 bases match TRBD1. This CDR3 comprises 16 residues. V gave up 3 bases and J gave up 8 bases; unmatched junction bases: 12. Per germline, CDR1 SGHAT and CDR2 FQDESV (reference sequence). This CDR3 is CASSLEGTGEFGGYTF. CDR3 coding DNA: TGTGCCAGCAGCTTGGAGGGGACAGGGGAGTTTGGAGGCTACACCTTC.

The CDR3: CASTGLRDYEQYF. CDR3 DNA sequence: TGTGCCAGCACCGGACTACGGGACTACGAGCAGTACTTC. This sequence joins TRBV6-5 and TRBJ2-7; possible D gene TRBD2, 6 bases. CDR1 MNHEY and CDR2 SVGAGI come from the germline V gene. The CDR3 sequence is 13 residues long. V lost 7 bases, J lost 3 bases, and 13 bases lay in between.

The chain carries TRBV25-1 and TRBJ1-5; D gene ambiguous. Germline assignment: CDR1 MGHDK and CDR2 SYGVNS. This CDR3 region has 12 residues. With 4 bases removed from V and 3 bases from J, the gap between germline ends came to 4 bases. The CDR3, as DNA: TGTGCCAGCAGTGGTAACAATCAGCCCCAGCATTTT. It is translated as CASSGNNQPQHF.

The rearrangement links TRBV2 to TRBJ2-6; D might be TRBD2 (5 bases). This CDR3 region has 21 residues. CDR1 and CDR2 (germline): SNHLY, FYNNEI. Trimming removed 0 bases at V and 0 bases at J, with 21 bases between. CDR3 coding DNA: TGTGCCAGCAGTGAAGCAGGAGGAGGACGGACGGCTAGCTCTGGGGCCAACGTCCTGACTTTC. Amino acids: CASSEAGGGRTASSGANVLTF.

This chain links TRBV5-1 with TRBJ1-2; TRBD1 agrees at 9 bases. V lost 0 bases and J lost 4; bases outside the gene matches: 7. The germline CDR1 and CDR2 sequences are SGHRS and YFSETQ. The CDR3 loop spans 16 amino acids. DNA for the CDR3: TGCGCCAGCAGCTTGGGTTCGACAGGGGGTTTCTATGGCTACACCTTC. It translates to CASSLGSTGGFYGYTF.

This clone was recorded at least ten times. The chain has TRBV28 and TRBJ2-1, with 9 bases that match TRBD1. This CDR3 region has 15 residues. The germline V gene encodes CDR1 MDHEN and CDR2 SYDVKM. V was clipped by 3 bases and J by 5 bases; unmatched bases: 5. The CDR3 nucleotides read TGTGCCAGCAGTTTGGGACAGGGACCCAACAATGAGCAGTTCTTC. Its protein product is CASSLGQGPNNEQFF.

V and J are TRBV6-6 and TRBJ1-6, with a tentative D call TRBD1 (5 bases). V was pared by 4 bases and J by 9 bases, with 19 bases between. Germline values: CDR1 MNHNY, CDR2 SVGAGI (reference sequence). The CDR3 runs to 16 residues. The CDR3, as DNA: TGTGCCAGCAGTTCAAACGCCCAGGGACCATTTTCACCCCTCCACTTT. As protein: CASSSNAQGPFSPLHF.

V usage is TRBV7-6 and J usage is TRBJ1-3; D not certain. This CDR3 is 14 amino acids long. In germline, CDR1 is SGHVS, CDR2 FNYEAQ. The V end was cut by 5 bases, the J end by 0 bases, with 8 bases between. The CDR3 DNA reads as TGTGCCAGCAGCCTCGGGTCCTCTGGAAACACCATATATTTT. This sequence encodes CASSLGSSGNTIYF. The whole variable domain, remainder taken from reference TRBV7-6 and TRBJ1-3, is GAGVSQSPRYKVTKRGQDVALRCDPISGHVSLYWYRQALGQGPEFLTYFNYEAQQDKSGLPNDRFSAERPEGSISTLTIQRTEQRDSAMYRCASSLGSSGNTIYFGEGSWLTVV.

The chain carries TRBV30 and TRBJ1-3, with TRBD1 matching over 8 bases. The germline CDR1 and CDR2 sequences are GTSNPN and SVGIG (reference sequence). V shed 0 bases and J 0 bases; nucleotides not matched to a gene: 10. The length of the CDR3 is 18 residues. This CDR3 is CAWSVWGTGGPSGNTIYF. DNA for the CDR3: TGTGCCTGGAGTGTATGGGGCACAGGGGGTCCCTCTGGAAACACCATATATTTT.

The chain recombines TRBV7-6 with TRBJ1-4, with a possible D match to TRBD1 (5 bases). The CDR3 contains 14 residues. Trimming cost V 0 bases and J 7 bases, with 9 bases left between them. Germline V gives CDR1 SGHVS, CDR2 FNYEAQ. In DNA, the CDR3 is TGTGCCAGCAGCTTAGCAGGGGCGCGTGAAAAACTGTTTTTT. Its translation is CASSLAGAREKLFF.

This chain connects TRBV11-2 to TRBJ2-3, with TRBD2 as a possible D gene (6 bases). The CDR3 covers 17 residues. Trimming took off 1 base at V and 0 bases at J, with 14 bases between the two ends. The germline gives CDR1 SGHAT, CDR2 FQNNGV. CDR3 sequence: CASSLVGLGTSTDTQYF. Written as DNA, the CDR3 is TGTGCCAGCAGCTTAGTAGGATTGGGGACTAGCACAGATACGCAGTATTTT.

This clone has a single count. V and J are TRBV7-9 and TRBJ1-5; no definite D call. The CDR3 totals 13 residues. Per germline, CDR1 SEHNR and CDR2 FQNEAQ (reference sequence). The ends were cut back, 2 bases at V and 3 bases at J, with 5 bases in the middle. CDR3 in DNA: TGTGCCAGCAGCTTAACAGTCAATCAGCCCCAGCATTTT. Its protein is CASSLTVNQPQHF.

J is TRBJ2-1 and V is TRBV28; D is possibly TRBD2 (5 bases). Trimming took off 4 bases at V and 12 bases at J, with 10 bases between the two ends. CDR1 and CDR2 from the germline V gene are MDHEN and SYDVKM. There are 11 residues in the CDR3. CDR3 protein: CASSSTRGQFF. The CDR3 coding sequence is TGTGCCAGCAGTTCGACCCGGGGGCAGTTCTTC.

CDR3 bases: TGCGCCAGCAGCTTGACTAGCGGGAGGGGAGAGACCCAGTACTTC. Its protein is CASSLTSGRGETQYF. The chain couples TRBV5-1 to TRBJ2-5; 13 bases fit TRBD2. The junction had 1 base not matched to a gene; V was cut back by 1 base and J by 4 bases. Germline V gives CDR1 SGHRS, CDR2 YFSETQ. CDR3 length: 15 amino acids.

V and J are TRBV6-5 and TRBJ2-7; 10 bases align to TRBD2. After removal of 2 bases from V and 3 bases from J, the junction contained 4 bases not matched to a gene. The CDR3 runs 15 residues. From germline, CDR1 is MNHEY and CDR2 SVGAGI. In nucleotides, the CDR3 is TGTGCCAGCAGTTACGCTAGCGGGAGTGGCTACGAGCAGTACTTC. Residues: CASSYASGSGYEQYF.

The V and J genes are TRBV28 and TRBJ1-1; D not certain. CDR3 size: 16 residues. From germline, CDR1 is MDHEN and CDR2 SYDVKM. The V and J ends lost 3 bases and 1 base respectively, with 15 bases between them. The DNA for the CDR3 is TGTGCCAGCAGTTTGGCCCTGAATGCCCCGAACACTGAAGCTTTCTTT. Translated, it gives CASSLALNAPNTEAFF.

The V and J genes are TRBV11-2 and TRBJ1-3; D call uncertain. This CDR3 contains 15 residues. Germline loops: CDR1 SGHAT, CDR2 FQNNGV. Trimming took off 1 base at V and 2 bases at J, with 9 bases between the two ends. CDR3 DNA sequence: TGTGCCAGCAGCTTAGTTCCCGCGGCTGGAAACACCATATATTTT. Residues: CASSLVPAAGNTIYF.

The J gene is TRBJ2-7, the V gene TRBV6-5, with TRBD1 matching over 9 bases. Trimming cost V 4 bases and J 2 bases; bases outside gene matches: 6. The length of the CDR3 is 15 residues. The V gene's germline CDR1 is MNHEY and CDR2 SVGAGI. The CDR3: CASSSSGTGTYEQYF. CDR3 nucleotide sequence: TGTGCCAGCAGTTCTTCTGGGACAGGGACCTACGAGCAGTACTTC.

DNA of the CDR3: TGTGCCAGCAGCCCCCCGTTCTATACCGGGGAGCTGTTTTTT. This codes for CASSPPFYTGELFF. The J gene is TRBJ2-2, the V gene TRBV11-2; D ambiguous. V gave up 5 bases and J gave up 5 bases, with 12 bases separating them. CDR1 and CDR2 (germline): SGHAT, FQNNGV. The CDR3 extends over 14 amino acids.